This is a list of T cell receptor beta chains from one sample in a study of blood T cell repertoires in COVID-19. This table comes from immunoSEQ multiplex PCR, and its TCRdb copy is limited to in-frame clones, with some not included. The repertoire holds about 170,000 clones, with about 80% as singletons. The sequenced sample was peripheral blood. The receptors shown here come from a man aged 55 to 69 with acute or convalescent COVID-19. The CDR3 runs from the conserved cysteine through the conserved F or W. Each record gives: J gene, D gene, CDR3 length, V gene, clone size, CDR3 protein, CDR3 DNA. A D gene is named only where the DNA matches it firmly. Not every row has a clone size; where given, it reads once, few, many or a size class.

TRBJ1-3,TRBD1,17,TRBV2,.,CASSESGTGGMRNTIYF,TGTGCCAGCAGTGAGTCCGGGACAGGGGGCATGAGAAACACCATATATTTT
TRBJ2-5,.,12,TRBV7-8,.,CASSPRGETQYF,TGTGCCAGCAGCCCCCGAGGGGAGACCCAGTACTTC
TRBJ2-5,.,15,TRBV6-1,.,CASSEDVRLAETQYF,TGTGCCAGCAGTGAAGACGTGAGGCTAGCGGAGACCCAGTACTTC
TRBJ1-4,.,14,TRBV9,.,CASSPVLTNEKLFF,TGTGCCAGCAGCCCCGTTCTTACTAATGAAAAACTGTTTTTT
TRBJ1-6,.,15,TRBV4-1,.,CASSPQDRNNSPLHF,TGCGCCAGCAGCCCTCAGGACAGAAATAATTCACCCCTCCACTTT
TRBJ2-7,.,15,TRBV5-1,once,CASSLEGQGPYEQYF,TGCGCCAGCAGCTTGGAGGGGCAGGGGCCCTACGAGCAGTACTTC
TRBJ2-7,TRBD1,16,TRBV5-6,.,CASSPETGDGVYEQYF,TGTGCCAGCAGCCCTGAGACAGGGGACGGGGTCTACGAGCAGTACTTC
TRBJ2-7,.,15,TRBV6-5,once,CASSPIEAGASEQYF,TGTGCCAGCAGCCCAATAGAGGCCGGAGCGAGCGAGCAGTACTTC
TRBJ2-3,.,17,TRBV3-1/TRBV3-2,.,CASSQGTWTASTDTQYF,TGTGCCAGCAGCCAAGGGACATGGACAGCTAGCACAGATACGCAGTATTTT
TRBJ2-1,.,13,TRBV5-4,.,CASSNGGYNEQFF,TGTGCCAGCAGCAACGGGGGCTACAATGAGCAGTTCTTC
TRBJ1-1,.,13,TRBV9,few,CASSSGPAAEAFF,TGTGCCAGCAGCTCCGGGCCAGCGGCTGAAGCTTTCTTT
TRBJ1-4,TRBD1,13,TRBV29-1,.,CSVRDRVDEKLFF,TGCAGCGTCCGGGACAGGGTCGACGAAAAACTGTTTTTT
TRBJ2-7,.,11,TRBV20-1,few,CSARIGYEQYF,TGCAGTGCTAGAATCGGTTACGAGCAGTACTTC
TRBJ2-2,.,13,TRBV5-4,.,CASSTGTRGELFF,TGTGCCAGCAGCACCGGGACTCGCGGGGAGCTGTTTTTT
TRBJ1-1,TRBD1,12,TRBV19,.,CASSFTGAEAFF,TGTGCCAGTAGTTTTACAGGGGCTGAAGCTTTCTTT
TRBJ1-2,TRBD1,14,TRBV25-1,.,CASSETGGAGGYTF,TGTGCCAGCAGTGAGACAGGGGGCGCGGGTGGCTACACCTTC
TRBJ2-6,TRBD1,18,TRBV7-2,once,CASSLGSRGLSGANVLTF,TGTGCCAGCAGCTTAGGGAGCAGGGGGCTCTCTGGGGCCAACGTCCTGACTTTC
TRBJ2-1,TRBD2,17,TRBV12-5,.,CASGLVLGGAAQWEQFF,TGTGCTAGTGGTTTGGTACTCGGGGGGGCAGCACAATGGGAGCAGTTCTTC
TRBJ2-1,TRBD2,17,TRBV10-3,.,CAIGLAGTSGSYNEQFF,TGTGCCATCGGACTGGCCGGGACTAGCGGGTCCTACAATGAGCAGTTCTTC
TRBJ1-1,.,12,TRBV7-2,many,CASSLERTEAFF,TGTGCCAGCAGCTTAGAGAGGACTGAAGCTTTCTTT
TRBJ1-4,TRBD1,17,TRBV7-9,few,CASSSGQGIQGGEKLFF,TGTGCCAGCAGCTCGGGACAGGGGATTCAGGGAGGTGAAAAACTGTTTTTT
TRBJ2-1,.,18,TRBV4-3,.,CASSQEEGWTSSYNEQFF,TGCGCCAGCAGCCAAGAAGAGGGTTGGACGAGCTCCTACAATGAGCAGTTCTTC
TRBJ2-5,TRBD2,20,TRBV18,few,CASSLLLTSGGASPQETQYF,TGTGCCAGCTCACTGCTTTTAACTAGCGGGGGGGCCTCCCCCCAGGAGACCCAGTACTTC
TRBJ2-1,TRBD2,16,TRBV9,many,CASSVVGLAGYNEQFF,TGTGCCAGCAGCGTAGTAGGACTAGCGGGGTACAATGAGCAGTTCTTC
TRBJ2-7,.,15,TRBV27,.,CASSFWPGELYEQYF,TGTGCCAGCAGTTTTTGGCCAGGGGAATTGTACGAGCAGTACTTC
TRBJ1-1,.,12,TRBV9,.,CASSPPGTEAFF,TGTGCCAGCAGCCCCCCGGGGACTGAAGCTTTCTTT
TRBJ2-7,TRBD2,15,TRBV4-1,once,CASSQESGGPWEQYF,TGCGCCAGCAGCCAAGAGAGCGGGGGCCCTTGGGAGCAGTACTTC
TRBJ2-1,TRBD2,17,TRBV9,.,CASSVVSSGADYNEQFF,TGTGCCAGCAGCGTAGTTAGTAGCGGGGCGGACTACAATGAGCAGTTCTTC
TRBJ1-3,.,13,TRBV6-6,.,CASTLNSGNTIYF,TGTGCCAGCACTCTTAACTCTGGAAACACCATATATTTT
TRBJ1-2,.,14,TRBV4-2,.,CASSLQNQRDGYTF,TGTGCCAGCAGCCTCCAAAATCAGAGGGATGGCTACACCTTC
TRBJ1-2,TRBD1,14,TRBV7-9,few,CASSLVDRVDGYTF,TGTGCCAGCAGCTTAGTCGACAGGGTCGATGGCTACACCTTC
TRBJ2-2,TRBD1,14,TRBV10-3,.,CAINPGTDRAELFF,TGTGCCATCAACCCTGGGACAGACCGAGCGGAGCTGTTTTTT
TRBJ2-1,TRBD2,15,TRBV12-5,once,CASGLVRAGGNEQFF,TGTGCTAGTGGTTTGGTACGGGCGGGGGGCAATGAGCAGTTCTTC
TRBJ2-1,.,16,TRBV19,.,CASSIESESSYNEQFF,TGTGCCAGTAGTATAGAGAGTGAAAGCTCCTACAATGAGCAGTTCTTC
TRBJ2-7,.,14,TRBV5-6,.,CASSFTESSYEQYF,TGTGCCAGCAGTTTTACAGAAAGCTCCTACGAGCAGTACTTC
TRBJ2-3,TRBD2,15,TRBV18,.,CASSPERGTTDTQYF,TGTGCCAGCTCACCCGAGCGGGGGACCACAGATACGCAGTATTTT
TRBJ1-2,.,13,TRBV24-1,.,CATSDSGLWGYTF,TGTGCCACCAGTGATAGCGGGTTATGGGGCTACACCTTC
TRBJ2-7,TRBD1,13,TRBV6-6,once,CASSPSSGGAPYF,TGTGCCAGCAGCCCCTCGTCAGGGGGCGCCCCCTACTTC
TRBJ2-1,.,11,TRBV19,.,CASSSGQEQFF,TGTGCCAGTAGTTCAGGACAGGAGCAGTTCTTC
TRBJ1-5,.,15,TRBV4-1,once,CASSLVGGFGQPQHF,TGCGCCAGCAGCCTCGTGGGCGGGTTTGGGCAGCCCCAGCATTTT
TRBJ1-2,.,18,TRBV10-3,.,CAISEGWDHRVGNYGYTF,TGTGCCATCAGTGAAGGTTGGGATCACAGGGTTGGGAACTATGGCTACACCTTC
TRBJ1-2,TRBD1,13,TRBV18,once,CASSGTVDYGYTF,TGTGCCAGCTCAGGGACAGTGGACTATGGCTACACCTTC
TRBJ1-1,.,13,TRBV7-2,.,CASSLGRSYEAFF,TGTGCCAGCAGCTTAGGACGGAGTTATGAAGCTTTCTTT
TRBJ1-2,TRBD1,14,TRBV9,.,CASSVESGGYGYTF,TGTGCCAGCAGCGTAGAGTCAGGGGGCTATGGCTACACCTTC
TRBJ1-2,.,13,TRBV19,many,CASSMEGRNGYTF,TGTGCCAGTAGTATGGAGGGGCGCAATGGCTACACCTTC
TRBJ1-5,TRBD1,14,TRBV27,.,CASRMTGVNQPQHF,TGTGCCAGCAGAATGACAGGGGTAAATCAGCCCCAGCATTTT
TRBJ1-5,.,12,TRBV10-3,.,CAISPGGLSQHF,TGTGCCATTAGCCCCGGGGGTTTGTCCCAGCATTTT
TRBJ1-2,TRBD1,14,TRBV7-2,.,CASVPTGGADGYTF,TGTGCCAGCGTCCCGACAGGGGGCGCGGATGGCTACACCTTC
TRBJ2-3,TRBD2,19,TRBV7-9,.,CASSSGTSGGYELTDTQYF,TGTGCCAGCAGCTCCGGGACTAGCGGGGGTTACGAACTCACAGATACGCAGTATTTT
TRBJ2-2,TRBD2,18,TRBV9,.,CASSGRLAGALNTGELFF,TGTGCCAGCAGCGGACGACTAGCGGGGGCCCTTAACACCGGGGAGCTGTTTTTT
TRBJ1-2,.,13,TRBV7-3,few,CASSLTGDYGYTF,TGTGCCAGCAGCTTAACAGGGGACTATGGCTACACCTTC